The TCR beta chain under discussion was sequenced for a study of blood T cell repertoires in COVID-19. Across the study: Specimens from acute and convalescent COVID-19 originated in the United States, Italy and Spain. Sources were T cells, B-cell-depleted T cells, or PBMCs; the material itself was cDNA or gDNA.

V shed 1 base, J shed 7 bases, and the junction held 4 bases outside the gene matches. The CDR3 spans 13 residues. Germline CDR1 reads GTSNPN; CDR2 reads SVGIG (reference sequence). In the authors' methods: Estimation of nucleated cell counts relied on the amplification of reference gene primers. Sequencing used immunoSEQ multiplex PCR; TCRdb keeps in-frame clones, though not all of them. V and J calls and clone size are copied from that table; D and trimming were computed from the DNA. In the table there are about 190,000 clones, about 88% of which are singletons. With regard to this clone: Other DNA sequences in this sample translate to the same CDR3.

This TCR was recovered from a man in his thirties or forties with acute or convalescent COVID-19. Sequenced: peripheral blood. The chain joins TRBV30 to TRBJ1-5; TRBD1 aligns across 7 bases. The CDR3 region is CAWSGQGGQPQHF. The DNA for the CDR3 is TGTGCCTGGAGTGGACAGGGTGGACAGCCCCAGCATTTT. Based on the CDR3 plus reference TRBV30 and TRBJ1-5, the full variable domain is SQTIHQWPATLVQPVGSPLSLECTVEGTSNPNLYWYRQAAGRGLQLLFYSVGIGQISSEVPQNLSASRPQDRQFILSSKKLLLSDSGFYLCAWSGQGGQPQHFGDGTRLSIL.